These T cell receptor beta chains were read from a single sample in a study of shared clonotypes between healthy human individuals. Only in-frame clones appear in the TCRdb table, and some are missing; sequencing was by immunoSEQ multiplex PCR. Of roughly 2,500,000 clones in the sample, over 85% are singletons; the top ten hold 0.36%. Sample: naive CD4+ T cells from PBMCs. The receptors come from a man younger than 30 in good health. Some clones in this sample may be carry-over from other donors' samples. Both conserved end residues are part of each CDR3. D genes are given only for firm matches. Size is omitted from some rows. Given values are once, few, many or a class for expanded clones.

clone_size,j_call,d_call,v_call,cdr3_aa,cdr3_nt
NA,TRBJ1-1,NA,TRBV11-2,CASSPNRAGLTEAFF,TGTGCCAGCAGCCCCAACCGGGCAGGGCTCACTGAAGCTTTCTTT
NA,TRBJ2-1,TRBD2,TRBV4-3,CASSQEAGSSYNEQFF,TGCGCCAGCAGCCAAGAAGCGGGGAGCTCCTACAATGAGCAGTTCTTC
NA,TRBJ2-1,NA,TRBV4-3,CASSQEPSSGRYYNEQFF,TGCGCCAGCAGCCAAGAGCCATCGTCCGGGCGGTACTACAATGAGCAGTTCTTC
NA,TRBJ1-1,TRBD1,TRBV28,CASSPGTGFIEAFF,TGTGCCAGCAGCCCCGGGACAGGGTTTATTGAAGCTTTCTTT
NA,TRBJ2-5,TRBD1,TRBV11-2,CASSLGTAQETQYF,TGTGCCAGCAGCCTCGGGACAGCTCAAGAGACCCAGTACTTC
NA,TRBJ1-2,TRBD1,TRBV11-1,CASSSDRGGGYTF,TGTGCCAGCAGCAGCGACAGGGGAGGTGGCTACACCTTC
NA,TRBJ2-7,NA,TRBV5-6,CASSPLGVNYEQYF,TGTGCCAGCAGCCCGCTGGGGGTGAACTACGAGCAGTACTTC
NA,TRBJ1-4,NA,TRBV5-1,CASSFGQGAEKLFF,TGCGCCAGCAGCTTCGGCCAGGGCGCCGAAAAACTGTTTTTT
NA,TRBJ2-1,TRBD2,TRBV7-3,CASSLKVGLAENNEQFF,TGTGCCAGCAGCTTAAAGGTTGGTCTAGCGGAAAACAATGAGCAGTTCTTC
NA,TRBJ2-2,NA,TRBV11-1,CASSSLVGFGELFF,TGTGCCAGCAGCTCCCTGGTGGGGTTTGGGGAGCTGTTTTTT
NA,TRBJ1-3,NA,TRBV9,CASSVAQGLENTIYF,TGTGCCAGCAGCGTAGCCCAGGGTTTGGAAAACACCATATATTTT
NA,TRBJ2-5,NA,TRBV4-1,CASSQEASGQETQYF,TGCGCCAGCAGCCAAGAAGCGTCAGGCCAAGAGACCCAGTACTTC
few,TRBJ1-1,NA,TRBV6-1,CASSQQMGTFF,TGTGCCAGCAGTCAACAGATGGGGACTTTCTTT
NA,TRBJ1-1,NA,TRBV15,CATSRDLGVLIPEAFF,TGTGCCACCAGCAGAGATTTGGGGGTATTAATCCCTGAAGCTTTCTTT
once,TRBJ1-5,TRBD1,TRBV2,CASSEESFLGTGINQPQHF,TGTGCCAGCAGTGAGGAGTCCTTTTTGGGGACAGGGATTAATCAGCCCCAGCATTTT
NA,TRBJ2-5,NA,TRBV5-1,CASSPSQGYETQYF,TGCGCCAGCAGCCCGAGTCAGGGGTACGAGACCCAGTACTTC
NA,TRBJ1-2,NA,TRBV28,CASSFGSGYTF,TGTGCCAGCAGTTTTGGTAGTGGCTACACCTTC
NA,TRBJ1-3,NA,TRBV2,CASSPLQAGNTIYF,TGTGCCAGCAGCCCCCTACAGGCTGGAAACACCATATATTTT
NA,TRBJ2-7,NA,TRBV7-6,CASSLADLSSYEQYF,TGTGCCAGCAGCTTAGCGGACTTGAGCTCCTACGAGCAGTACTTC
NA,TRBJ1-2,NA,TRBV13,CASSLRGAAYYGYTF,TGTGCCAGCAGCCTCCGCGGGGCTGCCTACTATGGCTACACCTTC
NA,TRBJ2-1,TRBD1,TRBV9,CASSVQGGAYNEQFF,TGTGCCAGCAGCGTACAAGGGGGCGCTTACAATGAGCAGTTCTTC
NA,TRBJ2-3,NA,TRBV5-1,CASSPSSTDTQYF,TGCGCCAGCAGCCCAAGTTCCACAGATACGCAGTATTTT
NA,TRBJ2-4,TRBD2,TRBV7-9,CASSLMAGGASYF,TGTGCCAGCAGCTTGATGGCGGGAGGCGCCTCGTACTTC
NA,TRBJ1-1,NA,TRBV2,CATNRDTEAFF,TGTGCCACCAACAGGGATACTGAAGCTTTCTTT
NA,TRBJ2-1,NA,TRBV5-4,CASSQREGIPYNEQFF,TGTGCCAGCAGCCAACGCGAGGGGATCCCATACAATGAGCAGTTCTTC
NA,TRBJ1-5,NA,TRBV4-1,CASSQEGISSNQPQHF,TGCGCCAGCAGCCAAGAAGGAATTTCTAGCAATCAGCCCCAGCATTTT
once,TRBJ2-1,NA,TRBV11-2,CASSLRQGNEQFF,TGTGCCAGCAGCTTAAGGCAGGGCAATGAGCAGTTCTTC
once,TRBJ2-7,TRBD1,TRBV5-5,CASSLAGQGFEQYF,TGTGCCAGCAGCTTAGCAGGACAGGGCTTCGAGCAGTACTTC
NA,TRBJ2-3,NA,TRBV5-1,CASSFPDSGNTDTQYF,TGCGCCAGCAGCTTCCCGGATAGCGGAAACACAGATACGCAGTATTTT
NA,TRBJ1-1,NA,TRBV28,CASSLTSTEAFF,TGTGCCAGCAGTTTAACAAGCACTGAAGCTTTCTTT
NA,TRBJ2-3,TRBD2,TRBV7-2,CASSLDPSGRSGYF,TGTGCCAGCAGCTTAGATCCTAGCGGGAGGTCGGGGTATTTT
NA,TRBJ2-5,TRBD2,TRBV11-2,CASSFGGGGRETQYF,TGTGCCAGCAGCTTCGGCGGGGGGGGTAGGGAGACCCAGTACTTC